This record looks at one TCR beta chain sequence and its context. V was cut by 7 bases and J by 0 bases, with 16 bases left in between. Germline-derived CDR1 and CDR2 are SGHAT and FQNNGV. The CDR3 contains 16 residues. This sample is part of a study of technical replicates of blood from a few donors. Repertoires were generated with immunoSEQ multiplex PCR, while TCRdb's copy carries only in-frame clones and drops some. Of over 60,000 clones in the sample, 93% were seen once. Material: T cells isolated from PBMCs. The clonotype originates from a human donor in good health. The rearrangement joins TRBV11-2 to TRBJ1-3; D may be TRBD1 (6 bases). CDR3 nucleotide sequence: TGTGCCAGCACCACCTCAGGGGTGCTCTCTGGAAACACCATATATTTT. It translates to CASTTSGVLSGNTIYF.